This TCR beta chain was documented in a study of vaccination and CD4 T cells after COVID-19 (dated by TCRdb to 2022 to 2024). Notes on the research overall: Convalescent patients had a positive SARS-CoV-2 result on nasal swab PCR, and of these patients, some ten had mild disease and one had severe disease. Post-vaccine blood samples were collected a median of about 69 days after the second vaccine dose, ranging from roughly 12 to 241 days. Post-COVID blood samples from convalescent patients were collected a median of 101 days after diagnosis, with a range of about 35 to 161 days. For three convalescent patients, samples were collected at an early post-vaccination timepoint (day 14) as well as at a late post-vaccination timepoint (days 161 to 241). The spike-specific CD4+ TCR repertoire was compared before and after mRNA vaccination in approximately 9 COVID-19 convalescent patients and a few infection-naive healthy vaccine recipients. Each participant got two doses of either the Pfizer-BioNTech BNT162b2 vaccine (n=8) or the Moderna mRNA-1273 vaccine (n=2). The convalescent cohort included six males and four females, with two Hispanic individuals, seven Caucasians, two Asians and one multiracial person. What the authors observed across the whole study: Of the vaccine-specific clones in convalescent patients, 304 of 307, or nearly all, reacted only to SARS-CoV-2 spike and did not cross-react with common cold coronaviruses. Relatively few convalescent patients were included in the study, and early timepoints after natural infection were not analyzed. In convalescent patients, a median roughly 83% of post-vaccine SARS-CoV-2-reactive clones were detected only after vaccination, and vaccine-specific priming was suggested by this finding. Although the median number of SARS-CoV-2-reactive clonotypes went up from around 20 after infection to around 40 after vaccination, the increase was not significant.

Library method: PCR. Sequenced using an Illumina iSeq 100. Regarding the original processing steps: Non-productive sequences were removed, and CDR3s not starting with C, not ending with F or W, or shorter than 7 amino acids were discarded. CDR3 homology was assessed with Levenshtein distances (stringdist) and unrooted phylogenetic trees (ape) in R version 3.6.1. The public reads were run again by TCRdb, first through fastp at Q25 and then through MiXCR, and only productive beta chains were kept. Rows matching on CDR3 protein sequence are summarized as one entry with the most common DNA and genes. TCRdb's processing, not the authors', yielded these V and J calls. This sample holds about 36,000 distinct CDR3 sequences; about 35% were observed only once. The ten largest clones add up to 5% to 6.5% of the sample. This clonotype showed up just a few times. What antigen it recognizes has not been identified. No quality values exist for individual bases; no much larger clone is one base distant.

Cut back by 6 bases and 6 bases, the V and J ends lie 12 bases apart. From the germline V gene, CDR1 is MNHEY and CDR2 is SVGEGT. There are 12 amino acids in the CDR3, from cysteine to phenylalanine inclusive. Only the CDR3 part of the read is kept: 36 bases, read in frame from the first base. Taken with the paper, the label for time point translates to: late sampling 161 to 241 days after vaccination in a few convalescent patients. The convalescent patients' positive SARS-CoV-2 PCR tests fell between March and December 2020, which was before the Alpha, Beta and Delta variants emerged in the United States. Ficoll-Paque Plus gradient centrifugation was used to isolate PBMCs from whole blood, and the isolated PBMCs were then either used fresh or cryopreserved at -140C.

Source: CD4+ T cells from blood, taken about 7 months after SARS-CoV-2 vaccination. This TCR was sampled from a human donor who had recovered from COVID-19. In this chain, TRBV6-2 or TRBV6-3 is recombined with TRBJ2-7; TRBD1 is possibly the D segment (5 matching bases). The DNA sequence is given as TGTGCCAGCAGCCGTGGGGCAGGCGAGCAGTACTTC. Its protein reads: CASSRGAGEQYF.